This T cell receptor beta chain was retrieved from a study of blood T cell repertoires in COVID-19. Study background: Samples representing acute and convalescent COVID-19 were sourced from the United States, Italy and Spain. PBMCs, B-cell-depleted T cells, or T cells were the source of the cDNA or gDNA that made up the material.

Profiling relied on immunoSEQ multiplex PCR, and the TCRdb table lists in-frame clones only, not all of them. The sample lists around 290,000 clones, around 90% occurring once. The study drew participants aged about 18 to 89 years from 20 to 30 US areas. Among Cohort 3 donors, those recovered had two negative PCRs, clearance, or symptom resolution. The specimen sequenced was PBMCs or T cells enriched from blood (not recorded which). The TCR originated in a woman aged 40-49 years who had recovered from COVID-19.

The CDR3 DNA follows: TGTGCCAGCAGCTTGGATGGTTCGATGGAGCGGGGCTACACCTTC. The encoded protein is CASSLDGSMERGYTF. The chain combines TRBV5-5 with TRBJ1-2; D is uncertain. CDR1 and CDR2 from the germline V gene are SGHKS and YYEKEE (reference sequence). This CDR3 is 15 amino acids long. V lost 0 bases to trimming and J lost 8 bases, with 17 bases between them. Full variable domain (missing parts from reference TRBV5-5 and TRBJ1-2): DAGVTQSPTHLIKTRGQQVTLRCSPISGHKSVSWYQQVLGQGPQFIFQYYEKEERGRGNFPDRFSARQFPNYSSELNVNALLLGDSALYLCASSLDGSMERGYTFGSGTRLTVV.